The clone carrying this T cell receptor (beta chain) was recorded at least ten times. Antigen unknown. MiXCR, applied by TCRdb to the reads, yields one record per CDR3 protein. The table has a few hundred thousand distinct CDR3 sequences, about 33% seen once. The data were obtained in a study of T cell repertoires in cytomegalovirus infection. Looking at the study overall: Alongside well-studied HLA-B-restricted CMV epitopes, recently identified HLA-C-restricted CMV epitopes were also used. A matching HLA type, together with CMV infection, was signaled by public TCR beta signatures.

Points from the study as a whole: What dominated the ex vivo response were HLA-C-restricted CMV-specific TCR beta clonotypes.

Trimming took 10 bases from V and 9 from J; bases not matched to a gene: 10. The CDR3 extends over 14 amino acids. Germline V gives CDR1 SGHTA, CDR2 FQGNSA. This TCR came from a human donor in good health (CMV status not recorded). Some clones in this sample may be carry-over from other donors' samples. V usage is TRBV7-2 and J usage is TRBJ2-2; 11 nucleotides match TRBD2. The sample here was cultured PBMCs, taken from culture after CMV antigen stimulation. CDR3 loop: CAIIGSGRGRELFF. CDR3 coding DNA: TGTGCCATAATCGGTAGCGGGAGGGGACGGGAGCTGTTTTTT.